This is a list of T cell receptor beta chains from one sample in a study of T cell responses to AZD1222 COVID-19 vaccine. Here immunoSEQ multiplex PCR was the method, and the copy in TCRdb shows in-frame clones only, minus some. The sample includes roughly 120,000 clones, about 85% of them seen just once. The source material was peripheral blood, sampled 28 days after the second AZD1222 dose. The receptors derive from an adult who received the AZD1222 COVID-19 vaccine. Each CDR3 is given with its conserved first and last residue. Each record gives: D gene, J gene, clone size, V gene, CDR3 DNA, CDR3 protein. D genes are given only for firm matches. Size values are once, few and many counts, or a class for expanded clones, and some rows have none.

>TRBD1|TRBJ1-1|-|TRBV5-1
TGCGCCAGCAGCTCGTCCGGGGACAGGTTGAACACTGAAGCTTTCTTT
CASSSSGDRLNTEAFF
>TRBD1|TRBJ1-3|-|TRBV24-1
TGTGCCACCAGTGATTCGGCAGGGGGCTCTGGAAACACCATATATTTT
CATSDSAGGSGNTIYF
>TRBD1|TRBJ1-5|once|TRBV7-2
TGTGCCAGCAGCTCCCCGGGACAGTACAATCAGCCCCAGCATTTT
CASSSPGQYNQPQHF
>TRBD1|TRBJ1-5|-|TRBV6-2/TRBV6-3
TGTGCCAGCAGTTACGCTGACAGGGGGCCTCGGCCCCAGCATTTT
CASSYADRGPRPQHF
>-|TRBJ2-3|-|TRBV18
TGTGCCAGCTCAGCATCAGGAGATACGCAGTATTTT
CASSASGDTQYF
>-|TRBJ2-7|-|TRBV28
TGTGCCAGCAGAGGAACAGGTCCCTCCTACGAGCAGTACTTC
CASRGTGPSYEQYF
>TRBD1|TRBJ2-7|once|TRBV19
TGTGCCAGTAGTCGGGGCCAGGGGGCCTCCTACGAGCAGTACTTC
CASSRGQGASYEQYF
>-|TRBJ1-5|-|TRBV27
TGTGCCAGCAGTTTATCGGTCCTCCAGCCCCAGCATTTT
CASSLSVLQPQHF
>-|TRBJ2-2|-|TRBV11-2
TGTGCCAGCAGCCCTCGTAGTAGCTGGGACACCGGGGAGCTGTTTTTT
CASSPRSSWDTGELFF
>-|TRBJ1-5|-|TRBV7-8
TGTGCCAGCAGCAAAGAGTTTGCGGGCAATCAGCCCCAGCATTTT
CASSKEFAGNQPQHF
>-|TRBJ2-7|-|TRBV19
TGTGCCAGTACCACTCGTGGAGGGGCCTACGAGCAGTACTTC
CASTTRGGAYEQYF
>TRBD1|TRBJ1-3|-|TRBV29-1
TGCAGCGTTAACCGGGACAGCTCTGGAAACACCATATATTTT
CSVNRDSSGNTIYF
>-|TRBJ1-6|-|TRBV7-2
TGTGCCAGCAGACTAGAAGGGAGCTCCTATAATTCACCCCTCCACTTT
CASRLEGSSYNSPLHF
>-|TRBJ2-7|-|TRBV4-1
TGCGCCAGCAGCCAAGGGCAACAGACTATGTCCGAGCAGTACTTC
CASSQGQQTMSEQYF
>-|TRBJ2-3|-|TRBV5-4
TGTGCCAGCAGCTTATCTAGCACAGATACGCAGTATTTT
CASSLSSTDTQYF
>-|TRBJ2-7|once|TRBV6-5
TGTGCCAGCAGTTACGAGACCCAGGGCAGTTGGGAGCAGTACTTC
CASSYETQGSWEQYF
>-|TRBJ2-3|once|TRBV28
TGTGCCAGCAGTTTCCGAGGCGTACCGTATTTT
CASSFRGVPYF
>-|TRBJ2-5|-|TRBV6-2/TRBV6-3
TGTGCCAGCAGTTACATCCCCGGGGTCGGGCAAGAGACCCAGTACTTC
CASSYIPGVGQETQYF
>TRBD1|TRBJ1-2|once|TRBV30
TGTGCCTGGAAATTAAGGGGGCCCTATGGCTACACCTTC
CAWKLRGPYGYTF